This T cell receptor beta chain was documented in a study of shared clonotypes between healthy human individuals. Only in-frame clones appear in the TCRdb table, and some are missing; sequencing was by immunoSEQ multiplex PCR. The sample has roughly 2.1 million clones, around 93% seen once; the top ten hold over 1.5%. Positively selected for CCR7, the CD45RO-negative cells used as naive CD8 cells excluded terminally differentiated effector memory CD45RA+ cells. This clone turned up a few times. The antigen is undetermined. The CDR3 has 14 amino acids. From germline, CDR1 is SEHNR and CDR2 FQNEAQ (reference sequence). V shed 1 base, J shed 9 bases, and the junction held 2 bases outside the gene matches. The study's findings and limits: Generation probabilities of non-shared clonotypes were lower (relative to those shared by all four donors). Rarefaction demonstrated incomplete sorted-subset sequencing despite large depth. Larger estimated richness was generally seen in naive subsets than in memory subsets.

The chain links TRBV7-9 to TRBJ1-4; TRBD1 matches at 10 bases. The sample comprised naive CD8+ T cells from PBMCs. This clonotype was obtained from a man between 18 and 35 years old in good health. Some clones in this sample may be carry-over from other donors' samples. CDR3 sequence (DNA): TGTGCCAGCAGCTTAGGAGACAGGGGGCAAAAACTGTTTTTT. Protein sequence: CASSLGDRGQKLFF.